This TCR beta chain was identified during a study of blood T cell repertoires in COVID-19. Study information: Spain, Italy and the United States supplied samples that represented acute and convalescent COVID-19. The cDNA or gDNA used as material had been derived from T cells, B-cell-depleted T cells, or PBMCs.

The CDR3 sequence is 16 residues long. Germline CDR1 LGHDT, CDR2 YNNKEL (reference sequence). Trimming removed 4 bases from V and 0 bases from J, with 12 bases in between. The authors' processing: Reference gene primers were amplified, and this amplification served to estimate nucleated cell counts. This table comes from immunoSEQ multiplex PCR, and its TCRdb copy is limited to in-frame clones, with some not included. V, J and clone size reflect that table, while D and trimming were determined from the DNA. The sample shows approximately 140,000 clones, 70% to 80% of them seen only once. The clonotype comes from a middle-aged man with acute or convalescent COVID-19. The material sequenced was peripheral blood. The chain joins TRBV3-1 (or the pseudogene TRBV3-2) to TRBJ2-2, with D unresolved. The DNA of the CDR3 is TGTGCCAGCAGCCCATGGGCGATCGCGAACACCGGGGAGCTGTTTTTT. Translating gives CASSPWAIANTGELFF.